The source of this T cell receptor beta chain is a study of T cell responses to AZD1222 COVID-19 vaccine. Study observations and caveats: Donors in the cohort were predominantly white British and more often female, and clonal diversity was possibly underestimated.

Germline values: CDR1 KGHSH, CDR2 LQKENI. The CDR3 runs to 14 residues. The V gene lost 4 bases and the J gene lost 0 bases, with 10 bases spanning the gap. Libraries were prepared by immunoSEQ multiplex PCR; TCRdb keeps only in-frame clonotypes and omits some of them. This repertoire shows roughly 100,000 clones, over 70% found once; its top ten account for around 20%. Comment on this clone: Its antigen is not identified.

Sequenced here: peripheral blood, sampled on day 0 of AZD1222 vaccination. The sequence was collected from an adult in good health. This chain joins TRBV18 and TRBJ2-7; D is possibly TRBD1 (6 bases). In nucleotides, the CDR3 is TGTGCCAGCTCACAGGGGGATTACTCCTACGAGCAGTACTTC. Residues: CASSQGDYSYEQYF.